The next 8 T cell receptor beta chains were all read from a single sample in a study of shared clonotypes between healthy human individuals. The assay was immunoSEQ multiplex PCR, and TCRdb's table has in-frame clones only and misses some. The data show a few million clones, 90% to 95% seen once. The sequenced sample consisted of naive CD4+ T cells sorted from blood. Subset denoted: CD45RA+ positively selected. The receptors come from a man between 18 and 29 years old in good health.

The CDR3 nucleotides are TGTGCCAGCAGCTTCGGGACAGGGTACTATGGCTACACCTTC. Its protein product is CASSFGTGYYGYTF. This chain uses TRBV5-4 with TRBJ1-2, with TRBD1 matching over 9 bases. The CDR3 sequence is 14 residues long. Unmatched junction bases numbered 2, after V lost 2 bases and J lost 3 bases. CDR1 and CDR2 (germline): SGHNT, YYREEE (reference sequence).

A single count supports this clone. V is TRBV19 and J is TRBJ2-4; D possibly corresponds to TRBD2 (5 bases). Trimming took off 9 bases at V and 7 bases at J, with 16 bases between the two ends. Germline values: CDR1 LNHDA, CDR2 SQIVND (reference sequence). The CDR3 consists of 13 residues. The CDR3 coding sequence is TGTGCCAGCCTGGGGTCCCGAGGGAACATTCAGTACTTC. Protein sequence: CASLGSRGNIQYF. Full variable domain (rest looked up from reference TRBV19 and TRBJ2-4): DGGITQSPKYLFRKEGQNVTLSCEQNLNHDAMYWYRQDPGQGLRLIYYSQIVNDFQKGDIAEGYSVSREKKESFPLTVTSAQKNPTAFYLCASLGSRGNIQYFGAGTRLSVL.

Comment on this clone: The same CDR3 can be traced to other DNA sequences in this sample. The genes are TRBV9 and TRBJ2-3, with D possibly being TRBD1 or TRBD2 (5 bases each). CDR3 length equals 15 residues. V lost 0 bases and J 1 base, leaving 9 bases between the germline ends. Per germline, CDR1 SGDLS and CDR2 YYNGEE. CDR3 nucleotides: TGTGCCAGCAGCGTAGATGGGGGAGGCACAGATACGCAGTATTTT. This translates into CASSVDGGGTDTQYF.

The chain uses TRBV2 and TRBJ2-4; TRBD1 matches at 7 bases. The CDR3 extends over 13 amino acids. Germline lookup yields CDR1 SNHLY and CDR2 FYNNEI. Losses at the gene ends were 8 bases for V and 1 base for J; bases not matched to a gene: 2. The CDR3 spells CASQGEAKNIQYF. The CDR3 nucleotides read TGTGCCAGCCAGGGGGAGGCCAAAAACATTCAGTACTTC.

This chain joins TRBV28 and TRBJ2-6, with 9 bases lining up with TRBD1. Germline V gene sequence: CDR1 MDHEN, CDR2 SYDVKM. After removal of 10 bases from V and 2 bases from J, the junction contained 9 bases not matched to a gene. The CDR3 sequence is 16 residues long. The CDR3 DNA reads TGTGCCACCACGGGACAGGGAAAAGCTGGGGCCAACGTCCTGACTTTC. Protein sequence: CATTGQGKAGANVLTF.

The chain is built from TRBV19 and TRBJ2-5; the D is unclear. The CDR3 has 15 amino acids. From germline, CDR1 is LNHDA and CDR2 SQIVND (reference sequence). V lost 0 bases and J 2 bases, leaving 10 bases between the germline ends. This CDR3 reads CASSIDGRKQETQYF. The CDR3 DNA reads TGTGCCAGTAGTATAGATGGAAGGAAACAAGAGACCCAGTACTTC.

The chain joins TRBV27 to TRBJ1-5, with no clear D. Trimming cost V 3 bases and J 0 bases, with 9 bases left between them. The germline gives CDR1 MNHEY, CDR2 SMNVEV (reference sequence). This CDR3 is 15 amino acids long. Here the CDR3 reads CASSFGPNSNQPQHF. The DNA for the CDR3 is TGTGCCAGCAGTTTCGGACCGAATAGCAATCAGCCCCAGCATTTT.

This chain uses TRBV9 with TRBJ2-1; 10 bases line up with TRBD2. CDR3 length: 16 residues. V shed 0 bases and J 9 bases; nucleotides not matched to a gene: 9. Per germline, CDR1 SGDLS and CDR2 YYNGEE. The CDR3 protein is CASSVATASGRGEQFF. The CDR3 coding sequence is TGTGCCAGCAGCGTAGCTACGGCTAGCGGGAGAGGTGAGCAGTTCTTC.